The rows below give T cell receptor beta chains drawn from one sample of a study of lymphopenia after photon versus proton radiotherapy. The protocol was immunoSEQ multiplex PCR, while the TCRdb copy is restricted to in-frame clones and leaves out a portion. The table lists 8,000 or so clones, roughly 88% of them singletons. Specimen: peripheral blood, collected from a patient treated with photon-based radiotherapy. These receptors originate from a man older than 75 with cholangiocarcinoma. CDR3s include the opening cysteine and the closing phenylalanine or tryptophan. The D gene is left open where the match is weak. Rows give clone size only sometimes, using once, few, many, or a class for an expanded clone.

len,d_gene,v_gene,abundance,j_gene,CDR3aa,CDR3nt
14,TRBD1,TRBV18,NA,TRBJ2-2,CASPTGGNTGELFF,TGTGCCAGCCCGACAGGGGGAAACACCGGGGAGCTGTTTTTT
15,NA,TRBV5-1,NA,TRBJ1-3,CASSLPVRSGNTIYF,TGCGCCAGCAGCCTTCCAGTCCGCTCTGGAAACACCATATATTTT
13,TRBD2,TRBV2,NA,TRBJ2-2,CASQLEGREELFF,TGTGCCTCTCAGCTAGAGGGGAGGGAGGAGCTGTTTTTT
15,NA,TRBV5-1,NA,TRBJ1-1,CASSLGLRANTEAFF,TGCGCCAGCAGCTTGGGACTTCGGGCGAACACTGAAGCTTTCTTT
13,NA,TRBV7-3,NA,TRBJ1-1,CASSPGLRSEAFF,TGTGCCAGCAGCCCCGGTTTGCGCTCTGAAGCTTTCTTT
15,TRBD2,TRBV5-1,NA,TRBJ2-1,CASRPGLVGINEQFF,TGCGCCAGCAGGCCGGGACTAGTAGGGATAAATGAGCAGTTCTTC
15,TRBD1,TRBV6-5,few,TRBJ2-7,CASSYLGQGPDEQYF,TGTGCCAGCAGTTACTTGGGACAGGGCCCCGACGAGCAGTACTTC
14,NA,TRBV4-1,NA,TRBJ2-5,CASSQPGAQETQYF,TGCGCCAGCAGCCAACCAGGGGCGCAAGAGACCCAGTACTTC
14,NA,TRBV21-1,NA,TRBJ1-2,CASSTRGIGYGYTF,TGTGCCAGCAGCACCAGGGGGATCGGCTATGGCTACACCTTC
14,TRBD1,TRBV11-2,NA,TRBJ1-1,CASSLGQNIAEAFF,TGTGCCAGCAGCCTGGGACAGAACATTGCTGAAGCTTTCTTT
16,NA,TRBV27,NA,TRBJ1-1,CASSASGLGGGTEAFF,TGTGCCAGCAGTGCCTCCGGACTCGGGGGAGGGACTGAAGCTTTCTTT
14,NA,TRBV27,NA,TRBJ2-3,CASKLGRWADTQYF,TGTGCCAGCAAGCTCGGCAGATGGGCAGATACGCAGTATTTT
17,TRBD2,TRBV5-5,NA,TRBJ2-1,CASSFFAGGLGSDEQFF,TGTGCCAGCAGCTTCTTCGCGGGGGGTCTGGGGAGCGATGAGCAGTTCTTC
14,TRBD1,TRBV2,NA,TRBJ2-7,CASSAPDRGLEQYF,TGTGCCAGCAGTGCCCCGGACAGGGGGCTTGAGCAGTACTTC
14,TRBD1,TRBV9,NA,TRBJ2-5,CASSPGTGRETQYF,TGTGCCAGCAGCCCCGGGACAGGGCGAGAGACCCAGTACTTC
14,NA,TRBV5-1,NA,TRBJ2-2,CASSWTPGSGELFF,TGCGCCAGCAGCTGGACCCCAGGGTCCGGGGAGCTGTTTTTT
15,TRBD1,TRBV4-2,NA,TRBJ2-3,CASSQVGQGRDTQYF,TGTGCCAGCAGCCAAGTGGGACAGGGTCGAGATACGCAGTATTTT
15,NA,TRBV9,NA,TRBJ2-6,CASSFMGAGANVLTF,TGTGCCAGCAGCTTTATGGGGGCTGGGGCCAACGTCCTGACTTTC
14,TRBD1,TRBV7-3,NA,TRBJ2-4,CASSPSGQGDIQYF,TGTGCCAGCAGCCCCTCCGGACAGGGGGACATTCAGTACTTC
16,TRBD2,TRBV7-9,NA,TRBJ2-1,CASSPPGERGKHEQFF,TGTGCCAGCAGTCCCCCGGGGGAGCGGGGGAAGCATGAGCAGTTCTTC
13,TRBD1,TRBV7-8,NA,TRBJ1-1,CASSLRTGVEAFF,TGTGCCAGCAGCCTACGGACAGGGGTTGAAGCTTTCTTT
13,NA,TRBV5-1,NA,TRBJ2-3,CASSLGQGHTQYF,TGCGCCAGCAGCTTGGGGCAGGGACATACGCAGTATTTT
16,TRBD1,TRBV15,NA,TRBJ1-4,CATSRDAGTGGEKLFF,TGTGCCACCAGCAGAGATGCAGGGACAGGGGGCGAAAAACTGTTTTTT
15,NA,TRBV9,NA,TRBJ2-2,CASSVAGWNTGELFF,TGTGCCAGCAGCGTAGCCGGTTGGAACACCGGGGAGCTGTTTTTT
14,NA,TRBV6-6,once,TRBJ1-2,CASSYVGDNYGYTF,TGTGCCAGCAGTTACGTCGGGGATAACTATGGCTACACCTTC
14,NA,TRBV5-5,NA,TRBJ1-5,CASSPNLARQPQHF,TGTGCCAGCAGCCCGAATTTGGCCCGCCAGCCCCAGCATTTT